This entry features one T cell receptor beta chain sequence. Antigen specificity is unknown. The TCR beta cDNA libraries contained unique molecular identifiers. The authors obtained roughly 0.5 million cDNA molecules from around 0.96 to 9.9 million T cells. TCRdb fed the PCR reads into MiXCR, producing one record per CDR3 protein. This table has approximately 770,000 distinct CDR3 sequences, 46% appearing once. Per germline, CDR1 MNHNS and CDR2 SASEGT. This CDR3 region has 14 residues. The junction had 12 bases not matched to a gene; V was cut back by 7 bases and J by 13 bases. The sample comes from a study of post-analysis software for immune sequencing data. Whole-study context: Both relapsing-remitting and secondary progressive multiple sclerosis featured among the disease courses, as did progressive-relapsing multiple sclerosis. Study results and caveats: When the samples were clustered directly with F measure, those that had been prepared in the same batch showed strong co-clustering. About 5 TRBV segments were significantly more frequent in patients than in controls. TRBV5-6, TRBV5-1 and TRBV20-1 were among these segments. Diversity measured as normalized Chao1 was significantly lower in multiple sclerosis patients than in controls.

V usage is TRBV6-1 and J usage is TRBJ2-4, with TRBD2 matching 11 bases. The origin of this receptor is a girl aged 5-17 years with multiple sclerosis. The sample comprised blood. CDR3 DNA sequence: TGTGCCAGCACCACTAGCGGGAGTCTTTTAGAGCAGTACTTC. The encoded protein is CASTTSGSLLEQYF.